The rows below give T cell receptor beta chains drawn from one sample of a study of OX40 agonist ivuxolimab in advanced cancers. Produced via immunoSEQ multiplex PCR; TCRdb's table is partial and in-frame only. The repertoire holds roughly 100,000 clones, with around 90% as singletons. The specimen was CD4+ or CD8+ T cells sorted from blood, collected in a trial of the OX40 agonist ivuxolimab. The receptors shown here come from an adult with an advanced solid tumor such as melanoma, head and neck, liver or kidney cancer. Each CDR3 is given with its conserved first and last residue. Fields, in order: J gene, CDR3 length, V gene, CDR3 protein.

TRBJ2-7 | 15 | TRBV5-4 | CASSLSSDRGHEQYF
TRBJ2-3 | 14 | TRBV5-1 | CASVGQPSTDTQYF
TRBJ2-7 | 15 | TRBV7-8 | CASSLGGKHSYEQYF
TRBJ2-2 | 16 | TRBV7-3 | CASSLKPLAGAGELFF
TRBJ2-5 | 13 | TRBV28 | CASSPPDRGTQYF
TRBJ2-3 | 15 | TRBV5-1 | CASSLANSGVDTQYF
TRBJ1-4 | 12 | TRBV4-3 | CASSWGGEKLFF
TRBJ2-3 | 17 | TRBV11-2 | CASSSSVTGGRADTQYF
TRBJ1-1 | 13 | TRBV7-2 | CASSAQGATEAFF
TRBJ1-3 | 17 | TRBV7-9 | CASSLPGHLRSGNTIYF
TRBJ2-5 | 14 | TRBV7-2 | CASSQDRTQETQYF